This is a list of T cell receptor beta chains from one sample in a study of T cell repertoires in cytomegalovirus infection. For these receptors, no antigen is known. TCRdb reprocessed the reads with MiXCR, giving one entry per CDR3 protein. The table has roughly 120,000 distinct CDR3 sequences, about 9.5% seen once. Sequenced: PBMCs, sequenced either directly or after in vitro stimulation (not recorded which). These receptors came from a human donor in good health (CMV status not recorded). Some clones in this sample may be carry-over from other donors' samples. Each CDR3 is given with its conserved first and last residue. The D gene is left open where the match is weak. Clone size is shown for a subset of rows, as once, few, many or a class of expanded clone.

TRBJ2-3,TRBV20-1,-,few,CSVEYSTDTQYF,TGCAGTGTGGAATATAGCACAGATACGCAGTATTTT
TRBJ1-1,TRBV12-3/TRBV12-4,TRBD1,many,CASGPGQGFGNTEAFF,TGTGCCAGCGGACCGGGACAGGGATTTGGAAACACTGAAGCTTTCTTT
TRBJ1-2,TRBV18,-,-,CASSPPDPSWGGYTF,TGTGCCAGCTCACCACCAGATCCTTCGTGGGGTGGCTACACCTTC
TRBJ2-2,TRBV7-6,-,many,CAYGGRTGELFF,TGTGCCTACGGGGGGCGGACCGGGGAGCTGTTTTTT
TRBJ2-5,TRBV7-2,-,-,CASSTPQETQYF,TGTGCCAGCAGCACCCCACAAGAGACCCAGTACTTC
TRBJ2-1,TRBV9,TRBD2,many,CASSERASGSPPYNEQFF,TGTGCCAGCAGCGAGAGGGCTAGCGGGAGCCCACCGTACAATGAGCAGTTCTTC
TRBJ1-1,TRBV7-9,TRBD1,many,CASSPRDRVNTEAFF,TGTGCCAGCAGCCCCCGGGACAGGGTCAACACTGAAGCTTTCTTT
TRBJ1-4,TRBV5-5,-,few,CASSLLGEGGVF,TGTGCCAGCAGCCTACTTGGCGAGGGAGGGGTTTTT
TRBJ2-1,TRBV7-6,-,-,CASSIVGHFNEQFF,TGTGCCAGCAGCATAGTGGGGCATTTTAATGAGCAGTTCTTC
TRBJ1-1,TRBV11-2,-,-,CASSFSPAGNTEAFF,TGTGCCAGCAGCTTCTCCCCGGCGGGGAACACTGAAGCTTTCTTT
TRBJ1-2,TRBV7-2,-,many,CASSLGRLANYGYTF,TGTGCCAGCAGCTTAGGGAGATTAGCTAACTATGGCTACACCTTC
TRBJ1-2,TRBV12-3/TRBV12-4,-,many,CASSLFETNYGYTF,TGTGCCAGCAGTTTATTCGAGACTAACTATGGCTACACCTTC
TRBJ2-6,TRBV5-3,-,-,CASSVDSGANVLTF,TGTGCCAGCAGTGTCGATTCTGGGGCCAACGTCCTGACTTTC
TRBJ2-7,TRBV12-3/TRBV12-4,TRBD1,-,CASSSDRGSEQYF,TGTGCCAGCAGTTCCGACAGGGGAAGCGAGCAGTACTTC
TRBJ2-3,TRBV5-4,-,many,CASSPMLAGARTDTQYF,TGTGCCAGCAGCCCCATGTTGGCGGGCGCTCGCACAGATACGCAGTATTTT
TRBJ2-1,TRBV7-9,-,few,CASSTPGHSDEQFF,TGTGCCAGCAGCACACCGGGACATTCAGATGAGCAGTTCTTC
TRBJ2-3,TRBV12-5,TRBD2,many,CASGLALPLAGVTDTQYF,TGTGCTAGTGGTTTGGCCCTTCCTCTAGCGGGAGTCACAGATACGCAGTATTTT
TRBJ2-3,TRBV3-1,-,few,CASSQAGLADTQYF,TGTGCCAGCAGCCAAGCGGGGTTGGCAGATACGCAGTATTTT
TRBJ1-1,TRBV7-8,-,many,CASSLGSRVTEAFF,TGTGCCAGCAGCTTAGGTTCTCGGGTCACTGAAGCTTTCTTT
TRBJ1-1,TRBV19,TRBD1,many,CASRTGQGLFRTSEAFF,TGTGCCAGCAGGACGGGACAGGGCCTATTTCGAACAAGTGAAGCTTTCTTT
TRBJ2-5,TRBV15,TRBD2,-,CATSSGTSGIRETQYF,TGTGCCACCAGCAGCGGGACTAGCGGGATACGAGAGACCCAGTACTTC
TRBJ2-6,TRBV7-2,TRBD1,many,CASLRDRNSGANVLTF,TGTGCCAGCCTGAGGGACAGGAACTCTGGGGCCAACGTCCTGACTTTC
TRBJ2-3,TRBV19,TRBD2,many,CASRRLAGNTDTQYF,TGTGCCAGTCGCAGACTAGCGGGAAACACAGATACGCAGTATTTT
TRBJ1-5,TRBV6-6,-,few,CASKVRTGNQPQHF,TGTGCCAGCAAGGTCCGGACGGGCAATCAGCCCCAGCATTTT
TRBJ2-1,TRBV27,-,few,CASSPAGNSARNEQFF,TGTGCCAGCAGTCCGGCCGGGAACAGCGCTCGCAATGAGCAGTTCTTC
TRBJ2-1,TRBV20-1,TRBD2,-,CSAILAGVSNEQFF,TGCAGTGCTATTCTAGCGGGAGTTTCCAATGAGCAGTTCTTC
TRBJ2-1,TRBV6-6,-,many,CASSYGLASWEFF,TGTGCCAGCAGTTACGGGCTAGCGAGTTGGGAGTTCTTC
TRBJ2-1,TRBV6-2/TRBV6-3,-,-,CASSGRYNYNEQFF,TGTGCCAGCAGTGGCCGGTACAATTACAATGAGCAGTTCTTC
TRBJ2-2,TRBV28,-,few,CAGSRDLGIGELFF,TGTGCCGGTTCCCGGGACTTGGGTATCGGGGAGCTGTTTTTT
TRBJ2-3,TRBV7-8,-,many,CASSYQLIGTDTQYF,TGTGCCAGCAGCTACCAATTGATTGGCACAGATACGCAGTATTTT
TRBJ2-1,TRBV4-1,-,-,CASSRVGGEQFF,TGCGCCAGCAGCCGGGTGGGGGGTGAGCAGTTCTTC
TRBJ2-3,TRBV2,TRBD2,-,CASSEAGGSTDTQYF,TGTGCCAGCAGTGAAGCCGGGGGGAGCACAGATACGCAGTATTTT